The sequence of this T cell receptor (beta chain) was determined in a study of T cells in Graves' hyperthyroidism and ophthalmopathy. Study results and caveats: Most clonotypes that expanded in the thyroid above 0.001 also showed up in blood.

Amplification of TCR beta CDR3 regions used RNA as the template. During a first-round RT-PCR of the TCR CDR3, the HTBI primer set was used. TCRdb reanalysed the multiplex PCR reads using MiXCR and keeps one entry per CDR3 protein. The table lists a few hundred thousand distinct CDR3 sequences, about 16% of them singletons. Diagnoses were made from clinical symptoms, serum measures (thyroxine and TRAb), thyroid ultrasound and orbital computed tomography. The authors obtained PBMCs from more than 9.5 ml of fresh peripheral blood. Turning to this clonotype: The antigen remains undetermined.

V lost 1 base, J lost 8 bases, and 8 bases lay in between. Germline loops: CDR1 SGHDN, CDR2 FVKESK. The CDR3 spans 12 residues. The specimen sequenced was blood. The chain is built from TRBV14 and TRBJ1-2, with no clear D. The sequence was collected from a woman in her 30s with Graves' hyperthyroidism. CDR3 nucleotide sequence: TGTGCCAGCAGCCAAGGCCCGGGCGGCTACACCTTC. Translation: CASSQGPGGYTF.